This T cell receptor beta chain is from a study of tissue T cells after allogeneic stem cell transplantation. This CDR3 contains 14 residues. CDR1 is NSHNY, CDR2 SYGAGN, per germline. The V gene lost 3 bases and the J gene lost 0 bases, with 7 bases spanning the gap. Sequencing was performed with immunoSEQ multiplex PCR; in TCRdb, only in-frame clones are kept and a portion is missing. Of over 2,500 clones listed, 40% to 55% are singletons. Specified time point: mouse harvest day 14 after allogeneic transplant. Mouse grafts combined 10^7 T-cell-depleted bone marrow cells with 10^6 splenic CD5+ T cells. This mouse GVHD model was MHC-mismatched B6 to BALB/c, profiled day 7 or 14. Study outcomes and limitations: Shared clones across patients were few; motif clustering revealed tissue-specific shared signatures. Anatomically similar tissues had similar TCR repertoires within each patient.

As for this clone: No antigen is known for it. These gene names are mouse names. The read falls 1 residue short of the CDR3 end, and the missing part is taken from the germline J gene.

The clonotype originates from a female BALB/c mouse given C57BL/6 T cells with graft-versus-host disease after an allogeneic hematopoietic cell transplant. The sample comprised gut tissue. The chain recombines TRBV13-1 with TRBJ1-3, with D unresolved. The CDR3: CASSGHLSGNTLYF. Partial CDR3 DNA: TGTGCCAGCAGTGGACACCTTTCTGGAAATACGCTCTAT.